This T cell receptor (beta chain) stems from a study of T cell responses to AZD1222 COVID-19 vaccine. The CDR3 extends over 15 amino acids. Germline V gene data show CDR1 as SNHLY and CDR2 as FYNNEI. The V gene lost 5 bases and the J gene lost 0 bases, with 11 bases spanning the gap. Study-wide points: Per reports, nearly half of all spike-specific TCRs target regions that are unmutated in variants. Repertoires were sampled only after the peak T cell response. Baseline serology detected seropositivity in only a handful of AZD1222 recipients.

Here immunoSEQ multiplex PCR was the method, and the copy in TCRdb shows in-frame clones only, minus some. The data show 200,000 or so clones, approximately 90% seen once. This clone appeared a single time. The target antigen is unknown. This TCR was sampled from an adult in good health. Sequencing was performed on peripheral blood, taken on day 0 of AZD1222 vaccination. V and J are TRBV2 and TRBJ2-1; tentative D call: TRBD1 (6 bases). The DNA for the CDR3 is TGTGCCAGCAGTCGCACAGGGAGCTCCTACAATGAGCAGTTCTTC. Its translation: CASSRTGSSYNEQFF.